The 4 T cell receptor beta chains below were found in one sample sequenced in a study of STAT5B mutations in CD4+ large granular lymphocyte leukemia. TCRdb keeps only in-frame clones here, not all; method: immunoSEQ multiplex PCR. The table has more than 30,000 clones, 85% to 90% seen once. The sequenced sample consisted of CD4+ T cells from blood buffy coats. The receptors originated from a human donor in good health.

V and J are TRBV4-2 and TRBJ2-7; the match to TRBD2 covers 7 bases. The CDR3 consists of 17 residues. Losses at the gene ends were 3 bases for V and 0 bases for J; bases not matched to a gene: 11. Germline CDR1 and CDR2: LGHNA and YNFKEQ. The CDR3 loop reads CASSQKGAGPTSYEQYF. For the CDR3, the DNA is TGTGCCAGCAGCCAGAAAGGAGCGGGACCAACCTCCTACGAGCAGTACTTC.

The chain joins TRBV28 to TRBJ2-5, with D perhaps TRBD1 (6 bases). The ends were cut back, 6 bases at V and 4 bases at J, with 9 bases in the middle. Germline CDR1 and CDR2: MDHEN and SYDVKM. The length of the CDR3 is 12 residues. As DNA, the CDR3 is TGTGCCAGCAGAAAACAGGGAGAGACCCAGTACTTC. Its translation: CASRKQGETQYF.

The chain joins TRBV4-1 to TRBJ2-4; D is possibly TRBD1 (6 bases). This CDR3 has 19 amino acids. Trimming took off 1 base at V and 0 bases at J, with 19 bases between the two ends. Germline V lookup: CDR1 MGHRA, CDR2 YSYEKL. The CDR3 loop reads CASSQVTGEPTEAKNIQYF. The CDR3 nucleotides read TGCGCCAGCAGCCAAGTGACAGGAGAACCTACTGAAGCCAAAAACATTCAGTACTTC.

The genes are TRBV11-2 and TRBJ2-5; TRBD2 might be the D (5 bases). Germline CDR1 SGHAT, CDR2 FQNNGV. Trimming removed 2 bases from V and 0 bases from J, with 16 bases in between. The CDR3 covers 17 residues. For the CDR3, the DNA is TGTGCCAGCAGCTTACGTGGGAGAGAGCTGTACCAAGAGACCCAGTACTTC. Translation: CASSLRGRELYQETQYF.